Detailed here is one T cell receptor (beta chain). As yet, its antigen is unknown. The germline V gene encodes CDR1 MDHEN and CDR2 SYDVKM. CDR3 size: 15 residues. V lost 6 bases to trimming and J lost 4 bases; unmatched junction nucleotides: 9. This sample was taken from a study of cytomegalovirus exposure and HLA in healthy donors. Points from the study as a whole: Association of a missense DCLRE1C variant with TCR beta V- and J-gene trimming was reported in a later analysis.

PCR involved 60 Vbeta and 13 Jbeta primers. The protocol was immunoSEQ multiplex PCR, while the TCRdb copy is restricted to in-frame clones and leaves out a portion. The sample holds about 200,000 clones, 85% seen once. This receptor was identified in a woman between 50 and 59 years old in good health and CMV-seronegative. The gene calls are TRBV28 and TRBJ2-5, with TRBD2 identical over 9 bases. Sequencing was carried out using PBMCs. CDR3 loop: CASRAGGLDGETQYF. The CDR3 bases are TGTGCCAGCAGGGCGGGAGGGCTGGATGGAGAGACCCAGTACTTC.